The 5 T cell receptor beta chains given below trace back to one sample, sequenced in a study of identical twins. TCRdb used MiXCR to reprocess the 5' RACE reads, holding one entry per CDR3 protein. The table lists 450,000 or so distinct CDR3 sequences, more than 13% of them singletons. These data also featured in a second study, about yellow fever vaccine responses in identical twins.

Source material: CD4+ T cells sorted from blood. These TCRs come from a woman aged 18-29 years in good health.

This rearrangement joins TRBV11-2 to TRBJ2-2; 11 bases are a match to TRBD1. V lost 8 bases and J lost 4; bases outside the gene matches: 15. Germline V CDR1 and CDR2: SGHAT, FQNNGV. The CDR3 totals 18 residues. CDR3 DNA: TGTGCCAGCTCCGTAGGGGTCGGGACAGGGGGTGGCACCGGGGAGCTGTTTTTT. Translating gives CASSVGVGTGGGTGELFF.

In its sample, this clonotype was seen many times. V usage is TRBV4-1 and J usage is TRBJ1-5; D remains ambiguous. The CDR3 is 15 amino acids. V dropped 0 bases and J dropped 5 bases, with 11 bases sitting between them. Germline-derived CDR1 and CDR2 are MGHRA and YSYEKL. CDR3 DNA: TGCGCCAGCAGCCAAGATAGTGCGAGGGATCAGCCCCAGCATTTT. Translated, it gives CASSQDSARDQPQHF.

A note on this clonotype: One end of the junction is discordant with germline, which a read error may explain. This chain uses TRBV7-9 with TRBJ2-3, with 8 positions matching TRBD2. The CDR3 consists of 16 residues. CDR1 is SEHNR and CDR2 is FQNEAQ in the germline V gene (reference sequence). DNA for the CDR3: TGTGTCAGCAGCTTAGCGGGAAGGGGAGGCACAGATACGCAGTATTTT. Translating gives CVSSLAGRGGTDTQYF.

This clonotype was detected only a few times. The genes are TRBV6-5 and TRBJ2-1; 11 bases match TRBD2. Germline loops: CDR1 MNHEY, CDR2 SVGAGI. J lost 7 bases, V lost 0 bases, and 5 bases had no gene match. The CDR3 runs to 16 residues. The DNA for the CDR3 is TGTGCCAGCAGTTACTCGAGTAGCGGGGGGGGGAATGAGCAGTTCTTC. Its protein product is CASSYSSSGGGNEQFF.

This clonotype was detected only a few times. This sequence joins TRBV12-3 or TRBV12-4 and TRBJ2-3; 14 bases map to TRBD2. The CDR3 covers 16 residues. V was clipped by 5 bases and J by 8 bases; unmatched bases: 9. The CDR3 region is CASSVTSGRALGTQYF. The CDR3 DNA reads as TGTGCCAGCAGTGTGACTAGCGGGAGGGCCTTAGGTACGCAGTATTTT.